This T cell receptor (beta chain) originates from a study of blood T cell repertoires in COVID-19. Study-level information: Samples came from the United States, Italy and Spain, spanning acute and convalescent COVID-19. The cDNA or gDNA used as material had been derived from T cells, B-cell-depleted T cells, or PBMCs.

Per the original data handling: By means of reference gene primer amplification, nucleated cell counts were estimated. The protocol was immunoSEQ multiplex PCR, while the TCRdb copy is restricted to in-frame clones and leaves out a portion. D and trimming were read from the DNA, whereas the V and J calls and clone size are those reported in that table. The profile shows around 300,000 clones, 87% of them singletons. The CDR3 is 16 residues long. Germline V gene lookup returns CDR1 SEHNR and CDR2 FQNEAQ (reference sequence). V shed 2 bases, J shed 2 bases, and the junction held 5 bases outside the gene matches.

The sample consisted of peripheral blood. The source of this sequence is a man aged 50 to 60 with active or convalescent COVID-19. This rearrangement joins TRBV7-9 to TRBJ1-2, with 10 bases matching TRBD1. The CDR3 coding sequence is TGTGCCAGCAGCTTATCCGGGACAGGGGAAAACTATGGCTACACCTTC. This translates into CASSLSGTGENYGYTF.